The entry below describes one T cell receptor (beta chain). Germline lookup yields CDR1 MNHEY and CDR2 SVGAGI. J gave up 5 bases and V 6 bases, and 6 bases lay outside the gene matches. The CDR3 is 13 amino acids. Data came from immunoSEQ multiplex PCR; TCRdb stores just in-frame clones and leaves some out. Of tens of thousands of clones in the sample, about 96% were seen once. The data derive from a study of T cell changes during pregnancy in multiple sclerosis. The sequence derives from a female donor with multiple sclerosis, enrolled in a pregnancy study. The chain carries TRBV6-5 and TRBJ1-2, with TRBD1 identical over 7 bases. Sample: CD8+ T cells from peripheral blood mononuclear cells, taken after pregnancy. CDR3: CASRPGQSYGYTF. The DNA of the CDR3 is TGTGCCAGCAGACCGGGACAGAGTTATGGCTACACCTTC.